The 28 T cell receptor beta chains given below trace back to one sample, sequenced in a study of T-cell reconstitution after alpha-beta-depleted transplantation in children. For TCRbeta, the library was prepared with unique molecular identifiers. MiXCR, applied by TCRdb to the PCR reads, yields one record per CDR3 protein. The repertoire holds hundreds of thousands of distinct CDR3 sequences, 15% to 20% seen once, with approximately 38% in the top ten. Sequenced material: PBMCs, mostly from graft donor cells, taken 360 days after TCRalphabeta/CD19-depleted stem cell transplant. The origin of the receptors is a male patient aged 2 to 10 who had a stem cell transplant for acute lymphoblastic leukemia, so the T cells may come from the graft donor.

The chain uses TRBV10-3 and TRBJ2-3, with D unclear. V lost 8 bases, J lost 0 bases, and 15 bases lay in between. This CDR3 has 15 residues. The germline CDR1 and CDR2 sequences are ENHRY and SYGVKD. DNA of the CDR3: TGTGCCATCGGCAGTTTGGAACAAAGCACAGATACGCAGTATTTT. Translated: CAIGSLEQSTDTQYF.

The chain links TRBV19 to TRBJ1-5; 7 nucleotides match TRBD1. The V gene's germline CDR1 is LNHDA and CDR2 SQIVND (reference sequence). Germline trimming cut 3 bases from V and 6 bases from J; bases unmatched to any gene: 5. This CDR3 has 14 amino acids. As DNA, the CDR3 is TGTGCCAGTAGTATCAGGGGGTTTAGTCAGCCCCAGCATTTT. Translation gives CASSIRGFSQPQHF.

This clonotype turned up a few times. The chain combines TRBV7-2 with TRBJ2-2, with D unresolved. This CDR3 spans 16 amino acids. V lost 1 base to trimming and J lost 4 bases, with 13 bases between them. CDR1 is SGHTA and CDR2 is FQGNSA in the germline V gene. CDR3 in amino acids: CASSLVKASITGELFF. CDR3 sequence (DNA): TGTGCCAGCAGCTTAGTCAAGGCCTCAATCACCGGGGAGCTGTTTTTT. Combining the CDR3 with reference TRBV7-2 and TRBJ2-2 gives the whole variable domain GAGVSQSPSNKVTEKGKDVELRCDPISGHTALYWYRQSLGQGLEFLIYFQGNSAPDKSGLPSDRFSAERTGGSVSTLTIQRTQQEDSAVYLCASSLVKASITGELFFGEGSRLTVL.

The sample holds a few counts of this clonotype. The CDR3 spells CASRGSPRGTGELFF. As DNA, the CDR3 is TGTGCCAGTCGAGGGTCTCCCCGTGGCACCGGGGAGCTGTTTTTT. This rearrangement joins TRBV6-2 or TRBV6-3 to TRBJ2-2, with a weak D call TRBD2 (5 bases). The CDR3 extends over 15 amino acids. The V end was cut by 9 bases, the J end by 4 bases, with 18 bases between. Per the germline V gene, CDR1 is MNHEY and CDR2 is SVGEGT.

This clonotype was seen repeatedly, ten times or more. The DNA of the CDR3 is TGCGCCAGCAAGAGCTGGGGTGGAAGAGAGAGGGATGAGCAGTTCTTC. It yields the protein CASKSWGGRERDEQFF. The chain recombines TRBV4-3 with TRBJ2-1; TRBD2 is a possible D gene (5 bases). Trimming shortened V by 7 bases and J by 8 bases, and 24 bases separated the two germline ends. This CDR3 comprises 16 residues. Looked up from germline, CDR1 is LGHNA and CDR2 is YSLEER.

This clonotype has at least ten counts. V is TRBV20-1 and J is TRBJ1-1, with D perhaps matching TRBD1 (5 bases). The CDR3 runs 14 residues. V lost 1 base and J lost 1, with 10 bases in between. Germline values: CDR1 DFQATT, CDR2 SNEGSKA (reference sequence). CDR3 DNA sequence: TGCAGTGCTAGAGGTCTGGGGGGGAACACTGAAGCTTTCTTT. Protein: CSARGLGGNTEAFF.

This rearrangement joins TRBV29-1 to TRBJ2-1, with D perhaps being TRBD1 or TRBD2 (6 bases each). Looked up from germline, CDR1 is SQVTM and CDR2 is ANQGSEA. Trimming shortened V by 2 bases and J by 6 bases, and 14 bases separated the two germline ends. This CDR3 contains 14 residues. The CDR3: CSVETGTGVNEQFF. In nucleotides, the CDR3 is TGCAGCGTTGAAACAGGGACTGGAGTCAATGAGCAGTTCTTC.

This clonotype was observed a few times. V is TRBV12-3 or TRBV12-4 and J is TRBJ1-1; TRBD1 might be the D (5 bases). The CDR3 runs 12 residues. Trimming removed 1 base at V and 6 bases at J, with 6 bases between. CDR3 loop: CASSLEGPEAFF. Written as DNA, the CDR3 is TGTGCCAGCAGTTTAGAGGGGCCTGAAGCTTTCTTT.

V is TRBV3-1 and J is TRBJ2-5, with TRBD2 matching over 13 bases. Trimming at V came to 3 bases and at J to 4 bases, leaving 14 bases not matched to a gene. CDR3 length equals 19 residues. Germline V gene lookup returns CDR1 LGHDT and CDR2 YNNKEL (reference sequence). In DNA, the CDR3 is TGTGCCAGCAGCCATGGACTAGCGGGAGTATGGGGCAAGAGAGAGACCCAGTACTTC. Residues: CASSHGLAGVWGKRETQYF.

This clonotype was picked up a small number of times. The rearrangement joins TRBV6-1 to TRBJ2-2; TRBD2 might be the D (5 bases). This CDR3 comprises 14 residues. Germline loops: CDR1 MNHNS, CDR2 SASEGT. V was cut by 6 bases and J by 7 bases, with 15 bases left in between. CDR3 loop: CASSLTAVHGELFF. CDR3 sequence (DNA): TGTGCCAGCAGCCTCACAGCGGTCCACGGGGAGCTGTTTTTT.

This clonotype occurred many times. The chain joins TRBV29-1 to TRBJ2-2; TRBD2 aligns across 9 bases. V dropped 7 bases and J dropped 4; count of bases not matched to a gene: 13. The CDR3 contains 16 residues. Germline V gene sequence: CDR1 SQVTM, CDR2 ANQGSEA. CDR3 nucleotides: TGCAGCGCACATAGCGGGAGTTCCCTGGGCACCGGGGAGCTGTTTTTT. This codes for CSAHSGSSLGTGELFF.

This clonotype turned up a few times. The J gene is TRBJ2-1, the V gene TRBV4-1; D uncertain. The CDR3 is made up of 14 amino acids. Trimming removed 4 bases at V and 4 bases at J, with 11 bases between. From germline, CDR1 is MGHRA and CDR2 YSYEKL. CDR3 bases: TGCGCCAGCAGCCTCTGGGCTGGGTACAATGAGCAGTTCTTC. Amino acids: CASSLWAGYNEQFF.

The V and J genes are TRBV4-1 and TRBJ2-1, with unresolved D. The CDR3 spans 13 residues. Between the trimmed V and J ends, which lost 4 bases and 7 bases, there was a span of 11 bases. The V gene's germline CDR1 is MGHRA and CDR2 YSYEKL. Written as DNA, the CDR3 is TGCGCCAGCAGCCCACCCCGTGTAAATGAGCAGTTCTTC. It encodes CASSPPRVNEQFF.

This chain links TRBV12-3 or TRBV12-4 with TRBJ2-2, with D maybe TRBD2 (6 bases). The CDR3 spans 15 residues. With 2 bases removed from V and 0 bases from J, the gap between germline ends came to 7 bases. CDR3 sequence reads: CASSLRRANTGELFF. The CDR3 DNA is TGTGCCAGCAGTTTACGGAGGGCGAACACCGGGGAGCTGTTTTTT.

This clonotype was observed a few times. The gene calls are TRBV7-2 and TRBJ2-7, with TRBD2 as a possible D gene (6 bases). CDR1 and CDR2 (germline): SGHTA, FQGNSA. The CDR3 spans 14 residues. V lost 5 bases and J 5 bases, leaving 16 bases between the germline ends. In nucleotides, the CDR3 is TGTGCCAGCAGCCCCCCCGGGGGATGGGACGAGCAGTACTTC. This encodes CASSPPGGWDEQYF.

This clonotype appeared many times. The chain employs TRBV12-3 or TRBV12-4 and TRBJ2-2; D unresolved. The CDR3 loop spans 12 amino acids. V was trimmed by 7 bases and J by 2 bases, leaving 5 bases between them. The CDR3 protein is CASTVNTGELFF. CDR3 bases: TGTGCCAGCACCGTCAACACCGGGGAGCTGTTTTTT.

This rearrangement joins TRBV10-3 to TRBJ2-1; possibly TRBD2 for D (5 bases). Trimming shortened V by 4 bases and J by 5 bases, and 6 bases separated the two germline ends. CDR3 length equals 12 residues. Germline V gene sequence: CDR1 ENHRY, CDR2 SYGVKD. The CDR3 region is CAISVLDNEQFF. CDR3 DNA: TGTGCCATCAGTGTACTAGACAATGAGCAGTTCTTC.

A few counts support this clonotype. This chain connects TRBV27 to TRBJ2-6; TRBD2 matches at 7 bases. Germline loops: CDR1 MNHEY, CDR2 SMNVEV (reference sequence). V trimming: 3 bases; J trimming: 0 bases; junction bases outside the gene matches: 5. The CDR3 is made up of 17 amino acids. The CDR3 coding sequence is TGTGCCAGCAGTTTCCTTAGCGGGCGCTCTGGGGCCAACGTCCTGACTTTC. Residues: CASSFLSGRSGANVLTF.

A few counts support this clonotype. The chain employs TRBV5-4 and TRBJ2-1; maybe TRBD2 (6 bases). The CDR3 has 13 amino acids. Germline V gene data show CDR1 as SGHNT and CDR2 as YYREEE (reference sequence). Between the trimmed V and J ends, which lost 4 bases and 13 bases, there was a span of 18 bases. The DNA of the CDR3 is TGTGCCAGCAGCGCGTCGGAGGGAGTTGGACAGTTCTTC. Translating gives CASSASEGVGQFF.

This clonotype appeared a few times. V usage is TRBV10-3 and J usage is TRBJ2-1; D unresolved. The length of the CDR3 is 12 residues. Germline V gene sequence: CDR1 ENHRY, CDR2 SYGVKD. The ends were cut back, 4 bases at V and 8 bases at J, with 9 bases in the middle. CDR3 nucleotides: TGTGCCATCAGTGCCATCCGGGATGAGCAGTTCTTC. This gives the protein CAISAIRDEQFF.

This clonotype was seen only once. This sequence joins TRBV9 and TRBJ2-6, with a tentative D call TRBD1 (6 bases). The CDR3 spans 18 residues. Deletions cut 4 bases from V and 0 bases from J, with 17 bases between. CDR1 SGDLS and CDR2 YYNGEE come from the germline V gene. The CDR3 DNA is TGTGCCAGCAGCTCATTCGGACAGACAGTCTCTGGGGCCAACGTCCTGACTTTC. It specifies CASSSFGQTVSGANVLTF.

In its sample, this clonotype was seen many times. The CDR3 sequence: CSVPTLYWRNEQFF. The CDR3 DNA follows: TGCAGCGTTCCCACACTCTACTGGAGGAATGAGCAGTTCTTC. This chain links TRBV29-1 with TRBJ2-1; possible D gene TRBD2, 5 bases. This CDR3 contains 14 residues. V lost 5 bases and J lost 7, with 18 bases in between. Germline assignment: CDR1 SQVTM and CDR2 ANQGSEA.

This clonotype was picked up a small number of times. This sequence joins TRBV4-3 and TRBJ2-3; possibly TRBD2 for D (5 bases). The germline CDR1 and CDR2 sequences are LGHNA and YSLEER. The length of the CDR3 is 16 residues. The V end was cut by 4 bases, the J end by 3 bases, with 17 bases between. CDR3 residues: CASSLGDGGLTDTQYF. CDR3 nucleotides: TGCGCCAGCAGCCTAGGAGACGGCGGGCTAACAGATACGCAGTATTTT.

The rearrangement joins TRBV5-1 to TRBJ2-7, with D tentatively TRBD2 (6 bases). CDR3 length: 14 residues. The germline V and J ends were trimmed by 4 bases and 8 bases, with 19 bases remaining between them. Germline V lookup: CDR1 SGHRS, CDR2 YFSETQ. DNA for the CDR3: TGCGCCAGCAGCCTGGGGGACGGACTAAGAAAGCAGTACTTC. This sequence encodes CASSLGDGLRKQYF.

The chain joins TRBV2 to TRBJ1-5; the D is unclear. The CDR3 has 15 amino acids. V gave up 6 bases and J gave up 7 bases, with 19 bases separating them. Germline V CDR1 and CDR2: SNHLY, FYNNEI. The CDR3 bases are TGTGCCAGCAGGGCAATACAGACCCCAGCGCAGCCCCAGCATTTT. It encodes CASRAIQTPAQPQHF.

This clonotype showed up just a few times. The chain carries TRBV28 and TRBJ1-5, with 9 positions matching TRBD1. Germline assignment: CDR1 MDHEN and CDR2 SYDVKM. CDR3 size: 16 residues. The trim removed 5 bases at V and 2 bases at J, leaving 7 bases unmatched. The CDR3 coding sequence is TGTGCCAGCAGTCTGTACCGGGACAGGGGCAATCAGCCCCAGCATTTT. This gives the protein CASSLYRDRGNQPQHF.

The V and J genes are TRBV28 and TRBJ2-1; TRBD1 aligns across 7 bases. Trimming took 1 base from V and 3 from J; bases not matched to a gene: 3. The CDR3 sequence is 15 residues long. Per the germline V gene, CDR1 is MDHEN and CDR2 is SYDVKM. CDR3 coding DNA: TGTGCCAGCAGTTTATCGGGACAGAGCTACAATGAGCAGTTCTTC. It codes for CASSLSGQSYNEQFF.

This chain links TRBV30 with TRBJ1-5; D remains ambiguous. The germline V and J ends were trimmed by 7 bases and 0 bases, with 13 bases remaining between them. CDR3 length: 14 residues. Germline CDR1 and CDR2: GTSNPN and SVGIG (reference sequence). The chain's CDR3 is CASREFYSNQPQHF. As DNA, the CDR3 is TGTGCCTCCCGGGAGTTCTATAGCAATCAGCCCCAGCATTTT. Drawing the rest from reference TRBV30 and TRBJ1-5, the complete variable domain is SQTIHQWPATLVQPVGSPLSLECTVEGTSNPNLYWYRQAAGRGLQLLFYSVGIGQISSEVPQNLSASRPQDRQFILSSKKLLLSDSGFYLCASREFYSNQPQHFGDGTRLSIL.